This T cell receptor beta chain was retrieved from a study of T cell changes during pregnancy in multiple sclerosis. Germline CDR1 reads SGHDT; CDR2 reads YYEEEE. V shed 4 bases and J shed 5 bases, with 19 bases lying between them. The CDR3 extends over 16 amino acids. The protocol was immunoSEQ multiplex PCR, while the TCRdb copy is restricted to in-frame clones and leaves out a portion. Seen here are roughly 90,000 clones, 94% observed once, and the top ten hold less than 2.5%. The genes are TRBV5-6 and TRBJ2-1; maybe TRBD1 (7 bases). Sequenced material: peripheral blood, taken in the third trimester of pregnancy. The clonotype was recovered from a female donor with multiple sclerosis, enrolled in a pregnancy study. The CDR3 protein is CASSQTGKRANNEQFF. Written as DNA, the CDR3 is TGTGCCAGCAGCCAGACAGGGAAGCGGGCGAACAATGAGCAGTTCTTC. Full variable domain (missing parts from reference TRBV5-6 and TRBJ2-1): DAGVTQSPTHLIKTRGQQVTLRCSPKSGHDTVSWYQQALGQGPQFIFQYYEEEERQRGNFPDRFSGHQFPNYSSELNVNALLLGDSALYLCASSQTGKRANNEQFFGPGTRLTVL.